Below are 29 T cell receptor beta chains sequenced from a single sample in a study of cytomegalovirus exposure and HLA in healthy donors. Primers: 60 Vbeta forward and 13 Jbeta reverse. The data were produced by immunoSEQ multiplex PCR, yet TCRdb's version contains in-frame clones alone and is incomplete. The repertoire has about 200,000 clones, over 65% of them found once; the top ten carry about 0.1%. Sequenced sample: PBMCs. The receptor source for this set is a boy between 2 and 15 years old in good health and CMV-seronegative.

Note on this clone: One end of the junction does not line up with germline, which may come from a read error. The CDR3 bases are TGTGCCGGCAGTCTAATCAGCAGGGGAAACTACACCTTC. It is translated as CAGSLISRGNYTF. The genes are TRBV27 and TRBJ1-2, with D perhaps TRBD1 (6 bases). Germline CDR1 is MNHEY and CDR2 is SMNVEV (reference sequence). The CDR3 contains 13 residues.

The chain's CDR3 is CASSERGESFTDTQYF. The CDR3 bases are TGTGCCAGCAGTGAGCGGGGGGAATCTTTCACAGATACGCAGTATTTT. The gene calls are TRBV2 and TRBJ2-3; TRBD2 agrees at 8 bases. The V gene end was trimmed by 3 bases and the J gene end by 2 bases; junction bases not matched to a gene: 7. Germline-derived CDR1 and CDR2 are SNHLY and FYNNEI. The CDR3 covers 16 residues.

J is TRBJ2-3 and V is TRBV11-2, with TRBD2 identical over 7 bases. This CDR3 comprises 14 residues. Germline assignment: CDR1 SGHAT and CDR2 FQNNGV. V lost 5 bases and J lost 2; bases outside the gene matches: 4. Here the CDR3 DNA reads TGTGCCAGCAGCCTCGGGGGGATCACAGATACGCAGTATTTT. Protein sequence: CASSLGGITDTQYF.

The chain links TRBV7-6 to TRBJ1-3; tentative D call: TRBD1 (6 bases). Looked up from germline, CDR1 is SGHVS and CDR2 is FNYEAQ. There are 14 residues in the CDR3. Between the trimmed V and J ends, which lost 3 bases and 6 bases, there was a span of 12 bases. Here the CDR3 reads CASSFPDSPNTIYF. The CDR3 nucleotides are TGTGCCAGCAGCTTCCCGGACAGTCCAAACACCATATATTTT.

This chain uses TRBV5-6 with TRBJ2-5; 7 bases match TRBD1. The junction had 3 bases not matched to a gene; V was cut back by 0 bases and J by 4 bases. This CDR3 is built from 14 residues. CDR1 is SGHDT and CDR2 is YYEEEE in the germline V gene. The CDR3 sequence is CASSLGQGVETQYF. CDR3 sequence (DNA): TGTGCCAGCAGCTTGGGACAGGGCGTAGAGACCCAGTACTTC.

The chain carries TRBV2 and TRBJ1-1; D gene ambiguous. CDR3 length: 17 residues. CDR1 SNHLY and CDR2 FYNNEI come from the germline V gene. V gave up 4 bases and J gave up 0 bases, with 18 bases separating them. CDR3 loop: CASSVEGVGVMNTEAFF. The CDR3 region has the DNA TGTGCCAGCAGTGTAGAGGGTGTCGGGGTCATGAACACTGAAGCTTTCTTT.

The rearrangement joins TRBV30 to TRBJ1-6; no clear D gene. With 7 bases removed from V and 7 bases from J, the gap between germline ends came to 14 bases. Germline V gene data show CDR1 as GTSNPN and CDR2 as SVGIG (reference sequence). There are 13 residues in the CDR3. For the CDR3, the DNA is TGTGCCTCCGGTCGGCGGGGAAATTCACCCCTCCACTTT. As protein: CASGRRGNSPLHF. The full variable domain, rest sourced from reference TRBV30 and TRBJ1-6, is SQTIHQWPATLVQPVGSPLSLECTVEGTSNPNLYWYRQAAGRGLQLLFYSVGIGQISSEVPQNLSASRPQDRQFILSSKKLLLSDSGFYLCASGRRGNSPLHFGNGTRLTVT.

The chain combines TRBV18 with TRBJ2-2; 9 nucleotides agree with TRBD1. V lost 6 bases to trimming and J lost 5 bases; unmatched junction nucleotides: 7. Per germline, CDR1 KGHSH and CDR2 LQKENI. This CDR3 is 15 amino acids long. This CDR3 is CASSPGQGGTGELFF. The CDR3 DNA reads TGTGCCAGCTCGCCGGGACAGGGTGGAACCGGGGAGCTGTTTTTT.

The V gene is TRBV30, the J gene TRBJ2-7; possible D gene TRBD2, 6 bases. The CDR3 covers 19 residues. In germline, CDR1 is GTSNPN, CDR2 SVGIG (reference sequence). V lost 3 bases, J lost 0 bases, and 27 bases lay in between. This CDR3 is CAWRRKPGGALQFSYEQYF. CDR3 nucleotides: TGTGCCTGGAGACGGAAGCCGGGCGGGGCCCTTCAGTTCTCCTACGAGCAGTACTTC.

The chain has TRBV18 and TRBJ2-7, with no clear D. The CDR3 extends over 15 amino acids. CDR1 and CDR2 from the germline V gene are KGHSH and LQKENI. V was pared by 2 bases and J by 2 bases, with 13 bases between. The CDR3 nucleotides read TGTGCCAGCTCACCATATGCCGGGTTGACCTACGAGCAGTACTTC. This codes for CASSPYAGLTYEQYF.

J is TRBJ1-1 and V is TRBV5-4, with D hard to call. Germline V gives CDR1 SGHNT, CDR2 YYREEE (reference sequence). The CDR3 runs 15 residues. Between the trimmed V and J ends, which lost 0 bases and 1 base, there was a span of 10 bases. In nucleotides, the CDR3 is TGTGCCAGCAGCTTGGATGGGGAGGGGAACACTGAAGCTTTCTTT. It specifies CASSLDGEGNTEAFF.

The chain links TRBV19 to TRBJ2-2, with D possibly TRBD2 on 5 matching bases. Germline CDR1 is LNHDA and CDR2 is SQIVND (reference sequence). Deletions cut 1 base from V and 6 bases from J, with 12 bases between. This CDR3 region has 15 residues. The CDR3 DNA reads as TGTGCCAGTAGTATAGGAGGGTTTATTGCCGGGGAGCTGTTTTTT. Its protein is CASSIGGFIAGELFF.

A single count supports this clone. The chain is built from TRBV21-1 and TRBJ2-2; the D call of TRBD1 is as the table states it, not checked on the DNA. TRBV21-1 corresponds to a pseudogene. The CDR3 sequence is 15 residues long. The CDR3 nucleotides read TGTGCCAGCAGCAAACGGGACAGCTGCACCGGGGAGCTGTTTTTT. It translates to CASSKRDSCTGELFF.

V and J are TRBV27 and TRBJ1-2, with 7 bases matching TRBD1. J lost 5 bases, V lost 3 bases, and 3 bases had no gene match. The CDR3 loop spans 13 amino acids. Germline CDR1 reads MNHEY; CDR2 reads SMNVEV (reference sequence). The CDR3 spells CASSFTGEYGYTF. In nucleotides, the CDR3 is TGTGCCAGCAGTTTCACAGGGGAATATGGCTACACCTTC.

The chain is built from TRBV6-6 and TRBJ2-7; TRBD1 matches at 10 bases. V shed 6 bases and J 5 bases; nucleotides not matched to a gene: 10. The CDR3 contains 15 residues. Germline V gives CDR1 MNHNY, CDR2 SVGAGI (reference sequence). The DNA of the CDR3 is TGTGCCAGCAGCCCCGGGGGACAGGGGCGTAACGAGCAGTACTTC. It is translated as CASSPGGQGRNEQYF.

The chain carries TRBV18 and TRBJ1-2; the match to TRBD1 covers 8 bases. J gave up 2 bases and V 3 bases, and 5 bases lay outside the gene matches. The length of the CDR3 is 15 residues. Looked up from germline, CDR1 is KGHSH and CDR2 is LQKENI. CDR3: CASSPVRGLNYGYTF. Written as DNA, the CDR3 is TGTGCCAGCTCACCGGTCAGGGGGCTGAACTATGGCTACACCTTC. Together with reference TRBV18 and TRBJ1-2, the CDR3 gives the full variable domain: NAGVMQNPRHLVRRRGQEARLRCSPMKGHSHVYWYRQLPEEGLKFMVYLQKENIIDESGMPKERFSAEFPKEGPSILRIQQVVRGDSAAYFCASSPVRGLNYGYTFGSGTRLTVV.

This clone was seen a single time. The chain combines TRBV4-2 with TRBJ2-6, with TRBD2 matching 12 bases. V lost 3 bases to trimming and J lost 0 bases; unmatched junction nucleotides: 6. CDR1 is LGHNA and CDR2 is YNFKEQ in the germline V gene. The CDR3 is 19 amino acids. This chain's CDR3 is CASSQPTGLAGSGANVLTF. CDR3 nucleotide sequence: TGTGCCAGCAGCCAGCCAACGGGACTAGCGGGCTCTGGGGCCAACGTCCTGACTTTC.

The chain has TRBV7-9 and TRBJ1-2; D remains ambiguous. V shed 1 base and J shed 5 bases, with 5 bases lying between them. This CDR3 has 12 amino acids. CDR1 and CDR2 (germline): SEHNR, FQNEAQ (reference sequence). In nucleotides, the CDR3 is TGTGCCAGCAGCTTAGGAGTGTATGGCTACACCTTC. Amino acid sequence: CASSLGVYGYTF. Full variable domain (missing parts from reference TRBV7-9 and TRBJ1-2): DTGVSQNPRHKITKRGQNVTFRCDPISEHNRLYWYRQTLGQGPEFLTYFQNEAQLEKSRLLSDRFSAERPKGSFSTLEIQRTEQGDSAMYLCASSLGVYGYTFGSGTRLTVV.

This chain connects TRBV19 to TRBJ1-1; TRBD1 agrees at 10 bases. With 6 bases clipped from V and 9 bases from J, the junction kept 7 bases outside the gene matches. Germline V gene data show CDR1 as LNHDA and CDR2 as SQIVND (reference sequence). The CDR3 covers 13 residues. The CDR3 nucleotides read TGTGCCAGTAGATGGTCGACAGGGGGCAAAGCTTTCTTT. It translates to CASRWSTGGKAFF.

A few counts support this clone. V usage is TRBV11-2 and J usage is TRBJ2-7; 8 bases fit TRBD1. Trimming took 6 bases from V and 7 from J; bases not matched to a gene: 11. The germline CDR1 and CDR2 sequences are SGHAT and FQNNGV. This CDR3 contains 14 residues. This CDR3 is CASSTTTGATEQYF. The CDR3, as DNA: TGTGCCAGCAGTACGACGACAGGGGCCACGGAGCAGTACTTC.

Only a few counts were recorded for this clone. V usage is TRBV11-2 and J usage is TRBJ2-3, with a weak D call TRBD1 (6 bases). Germline V lookup: CDR1 SGHAT, CDR2 FQNNGV. The CDR3 length is 15 residues. The V and J ends lost 5 bases and 4 bases respectively, with 16 bases between them. In nucleotides, the CDR3 is TGTGCCAGCAGCCCTTACCCGGACAGCTCAGATACGCAGTATTTT. This sequence encodes CASSPYPDSSDTQYF.

V and J are TRBV7-2 and TRBJ2-1, with D maybe TRBD2 (7 bases). There are 16 residues in the CDR3. V dropped 5 bases and J dropped 10 bases, with 24 bases sitting between them. Germline CDR1 reads SGHTA; CDR2 reads FQGNSA. This chain's CDR3 is CASSLVGGGGPKEQFF. Here the CDR3 DNA reads TGTGCCAGCAGCCTGGTGGGAGGGGGGGGCCCAAAAGAGCAGTTCTTC.

The chain joins TRBV2 to TRBJ1-2, with D possibly TRBD1 on 5 matching bases. Per the germline V gene, CDR1 is SNHLY and CDR2 is FYNNEI. This CDR3 is built from 14 residues. The V end lost 5 bases, the J end lost 6 bases, and 16 bases lay between the germline ends. CDR3 loop: CASSRTLVGDGYTF. DNA of the CDR3: TGTGCCAGCAGTCGTACGCTCGTAGGGGATGGCTACACCTTC.

This chain joins TRBV5-1 and TRBJ2-1, with 13 nucleotides matching TRBD2. With V trimmed by 4 bases and J by 2 bases, 6 bases remained unmatched. CDR3 length: 17 residues. Per the germline V gene, CDR1 is SGHRS and CDR2 is YFSETQ. Here the CDR3 reads CASSPQTSGGAYNEQFF. In DNA, the CDR3 is TGCGCCAGCAGCCCCCAAACTAGCGGGGGGGCCTACAATGAGCAGTTCTTC. Combining the CDR3 with reference TRBV5-1 and TRBJ2-1 gives the whole variable domain KAGVTQTPRYLIKTRGQQVTLSCSPISGHRSVSWYQQTPGQGLQFLFEYFSETQRNKGNFPGRFSGRQFSNSRSEMNVSTLELGDSALYLCASSPQTSGGAYNEQFFGPGTRLTVL.

In the case of this clone: A read error may produce the germline difference seen at one junction end. The chain uses TRBV6-1 and TRBJ2-7, with 8 nucleotides matching TRBD1. CDR1 and CDR2 (germline): MNHNS, SASEGT. This CDR3 is built from 14 residues. Here the CDR3 reads CASRRAGGSHEQYF. CDR3 DNA: TGTGCCAGCAGGCGGGCAGGGGGCTCCCACGAGCAGTACTTC.

The CDR3 reads CASRSLAGGPGTQYF. The DNA for the CDR3 is TGTGCCAGCAGATCACTAGCGGGGGGGCCCGGGACCCAGTACTTC. The chain links TRBV4-2 to TRBJ2-5, with 13 bases lining up with TRBD2. The CDR3 runs to 15 residues. Per germline, CDR1 LGHNA and CDR2 YNFKEQ. Trimming removed 6 bases from V and 7 bases from J; junction bases left unmatched: 8.

The chain has TRBV6-5 and TRBJ2-5; TRBD1 agrees at 10 bases. The J call may be in error: the DNA end matches TRBJ2-7 better. The CDR3 spans 15 residues. Germline assignment: CDR1 MNHEY and CDR2 SVGAGI. DNA of the CDR3: TGTGCCAGCAGTTTAACCGGGACAGGGGTTTACGAGCAGTACTTC. Its protein is CASSLTGTGVYEQYF.

This chain joins TRBV21-1 and TRBJ1-2; TRBD1, the table's D call, was not compared with the DNA. TRBV21-1 is a pseudogene. This CDR3 comprises 12 residues. The DNA of the CDR3 is TGTGCCAGCACCGAAACAGGGGATGGCTACACCTTC. Translation gives CASTETGDGYTF.

The chain combines TRBV6-1 with TRBJ2-5; TRBD2 matches at 10 bases. In germline, CDR1 is MNHNS, CDR2 SASEGT. With 7 bases clipped from V and 5 bases from J, the junction kept 10 bases outside the gene matches. The CDR3 sequence is 15 residues long. The CDR3 bases are TGTGCCAGCAATAGGTGGAGCGGGAGGGGGGAGACCCAGTACTTC. This sequence encodes CASNRWSGRGETQYF.